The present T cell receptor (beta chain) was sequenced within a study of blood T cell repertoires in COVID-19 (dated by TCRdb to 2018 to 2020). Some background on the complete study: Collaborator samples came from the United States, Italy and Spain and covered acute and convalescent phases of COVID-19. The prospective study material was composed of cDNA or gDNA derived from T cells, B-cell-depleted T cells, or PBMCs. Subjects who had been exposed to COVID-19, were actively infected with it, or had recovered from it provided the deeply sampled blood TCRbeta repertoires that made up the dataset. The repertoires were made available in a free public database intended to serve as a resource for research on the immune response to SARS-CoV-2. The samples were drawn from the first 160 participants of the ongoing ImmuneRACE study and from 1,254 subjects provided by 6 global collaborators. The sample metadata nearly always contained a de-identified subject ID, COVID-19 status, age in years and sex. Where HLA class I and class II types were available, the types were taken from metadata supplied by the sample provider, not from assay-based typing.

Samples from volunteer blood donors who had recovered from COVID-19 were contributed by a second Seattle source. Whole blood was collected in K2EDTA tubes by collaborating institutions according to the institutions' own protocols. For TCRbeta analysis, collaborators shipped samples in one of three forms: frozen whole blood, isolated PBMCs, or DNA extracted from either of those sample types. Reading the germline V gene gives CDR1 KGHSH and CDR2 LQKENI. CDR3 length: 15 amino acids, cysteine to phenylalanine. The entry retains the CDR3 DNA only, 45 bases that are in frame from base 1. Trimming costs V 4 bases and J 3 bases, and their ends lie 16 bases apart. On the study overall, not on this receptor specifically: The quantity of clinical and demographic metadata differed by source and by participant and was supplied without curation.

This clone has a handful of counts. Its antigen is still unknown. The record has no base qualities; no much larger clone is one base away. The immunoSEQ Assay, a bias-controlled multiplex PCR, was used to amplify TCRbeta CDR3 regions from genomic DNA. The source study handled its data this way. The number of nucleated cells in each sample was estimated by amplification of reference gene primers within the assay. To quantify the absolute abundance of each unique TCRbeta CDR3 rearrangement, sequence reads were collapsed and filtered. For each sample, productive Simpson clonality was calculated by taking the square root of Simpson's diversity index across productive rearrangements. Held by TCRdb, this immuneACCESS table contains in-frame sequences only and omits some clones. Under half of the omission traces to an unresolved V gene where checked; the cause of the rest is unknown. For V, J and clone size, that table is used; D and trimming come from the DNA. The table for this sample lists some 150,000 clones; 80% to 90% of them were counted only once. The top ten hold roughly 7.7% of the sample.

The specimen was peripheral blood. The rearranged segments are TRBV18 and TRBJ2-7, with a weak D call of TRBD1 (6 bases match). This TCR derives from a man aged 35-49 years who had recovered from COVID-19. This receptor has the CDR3 CASSLQDRGGYEQYF. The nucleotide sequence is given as TGTGCCAGCTCACTACAGGACCGAGGGGGCTACGAGCAGTACTTC. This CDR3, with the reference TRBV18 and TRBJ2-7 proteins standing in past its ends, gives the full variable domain NAGVMQNPRHLVRRRGQEARLRCSPMKGHSHVYWYRQLPEEGLKFMVYLQKENIIDESGMPKERFSAEFPKEGPSILRIQQVVRGDSAAYFCASSLQDRGGYEQYFGPGTRLTVT.